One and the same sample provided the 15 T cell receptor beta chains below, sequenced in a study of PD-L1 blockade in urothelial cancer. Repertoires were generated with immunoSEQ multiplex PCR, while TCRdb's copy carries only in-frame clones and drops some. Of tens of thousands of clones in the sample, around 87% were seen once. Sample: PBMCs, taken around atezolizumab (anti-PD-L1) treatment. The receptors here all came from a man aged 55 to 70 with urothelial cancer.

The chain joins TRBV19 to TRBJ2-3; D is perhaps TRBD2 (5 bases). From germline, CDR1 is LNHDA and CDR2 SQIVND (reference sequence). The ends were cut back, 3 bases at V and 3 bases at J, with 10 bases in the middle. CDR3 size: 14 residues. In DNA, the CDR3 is TGTGCCAGTAGTATCACGAGGGAAACAGATACGCAGTATTTT. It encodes CASSITRETDTQYF.

Here the CDR3 reads CASSYSNQGTNTEAFF. CDR3 bases: TGTGCCAGCAGTTACTCGAATCAGGGTACGAACACTGAAGCTTTCTTT. The chain employs TRBV6-5 and TRBJ1-1; D is possibly TRBD1 (5 bases). In germline, CDR1 is MNHEY, CDR2 SVGAGI. Trimming took 0 bases from V and 1 from J, leaving 12 bases between them. The CDR3 spans 16 residues.

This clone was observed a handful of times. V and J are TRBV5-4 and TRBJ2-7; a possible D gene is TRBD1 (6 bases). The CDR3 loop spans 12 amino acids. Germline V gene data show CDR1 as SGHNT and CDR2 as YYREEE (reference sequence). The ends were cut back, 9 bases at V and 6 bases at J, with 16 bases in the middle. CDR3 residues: CAIRTDFGEQYF. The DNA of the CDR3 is TGTGCCATCCGGACAGACTTCGGCGAGCAGTACTTC.

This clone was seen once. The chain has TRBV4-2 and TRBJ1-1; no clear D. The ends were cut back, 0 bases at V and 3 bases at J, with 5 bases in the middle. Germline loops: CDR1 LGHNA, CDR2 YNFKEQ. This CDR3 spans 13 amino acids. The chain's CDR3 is CASSQDRDTEAFF. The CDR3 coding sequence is TGTGCCAGCAGCCAAGATCGGGACACTGAAGCTTTCTTT.

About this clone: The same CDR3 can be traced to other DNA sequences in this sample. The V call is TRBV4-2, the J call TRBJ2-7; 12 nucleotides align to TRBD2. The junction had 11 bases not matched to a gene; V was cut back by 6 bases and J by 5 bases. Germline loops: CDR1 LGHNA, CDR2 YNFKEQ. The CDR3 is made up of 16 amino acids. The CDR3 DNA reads TGTGCCAGCAGGCCTAGCGGGAGGGCTGGGTTCGACGAGCAGTACTTC. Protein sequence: CASRPSGRAGFDEQYF.

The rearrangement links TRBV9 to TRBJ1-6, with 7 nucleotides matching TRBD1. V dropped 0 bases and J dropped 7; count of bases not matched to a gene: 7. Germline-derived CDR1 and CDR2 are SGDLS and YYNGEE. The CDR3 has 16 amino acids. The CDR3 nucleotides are TGTGCCAGCAGCGTAGCTACAGGGGCAGTGAATTCACCCCTCCACTTT. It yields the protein CASSVATGAVNSPLHF.

CDR3 nucleotides: TGTGCCAGCAGCGGTCCCTGGAGCTCCTACAATGAGCAGTTCTTC. Residues: CASSGPWSSYNEQFF. This rearrangement joins TRBV9 to TRBJ2-1; D gene ambiguous. V gave up 3 bases and J gave up 0 bases, with 10 bases separating them. The CDR3 is 15 residues long. Germline values: CDR1 SGDLS, CDR2 YYNGEE.

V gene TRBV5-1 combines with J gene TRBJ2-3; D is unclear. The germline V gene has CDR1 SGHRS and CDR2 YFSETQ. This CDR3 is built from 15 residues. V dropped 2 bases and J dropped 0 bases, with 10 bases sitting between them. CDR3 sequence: CASSFRVTSTDTQYF. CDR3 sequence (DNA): TGCGCCAGCAGCTTTCGAGTAACGAGCACAGATACGCAGTATTTT. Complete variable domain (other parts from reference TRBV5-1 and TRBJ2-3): KAGVTQTPRYLIKTRGQQVTLSCSPISGHRSVSWYQQTPGQGLQFLFEYFSETQRNKGNFPGRFSGRQFSNSRSEMNVSTLELGDSALYLCASSFRVTSTDTQYFGPGTRLTVL.

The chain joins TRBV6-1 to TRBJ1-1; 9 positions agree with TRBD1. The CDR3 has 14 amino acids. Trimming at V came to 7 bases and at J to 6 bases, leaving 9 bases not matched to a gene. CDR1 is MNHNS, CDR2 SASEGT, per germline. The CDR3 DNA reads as TGTGCCAGCATTCAGACAGGGGGAATCGCTGAAGCTTTCTTT. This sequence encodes CASIQTGGIAEAFF.

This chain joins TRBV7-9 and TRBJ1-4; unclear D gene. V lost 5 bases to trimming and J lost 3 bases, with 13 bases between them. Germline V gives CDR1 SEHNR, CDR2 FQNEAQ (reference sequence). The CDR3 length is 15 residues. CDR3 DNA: TGTGCCAGCAGCATAGGGAGGGCACCTAATGAAAAACTGTTTTTT. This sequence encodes CASSIGRAPNEKLFF.

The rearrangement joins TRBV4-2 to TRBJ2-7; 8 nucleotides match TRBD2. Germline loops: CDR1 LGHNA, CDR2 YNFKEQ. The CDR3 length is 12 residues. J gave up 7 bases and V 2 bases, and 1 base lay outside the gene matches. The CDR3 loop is CASSQTSGEQYF. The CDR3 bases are TGTGCCAGCAGCCAAACTAGCGGAGAGCAGTACTTC.

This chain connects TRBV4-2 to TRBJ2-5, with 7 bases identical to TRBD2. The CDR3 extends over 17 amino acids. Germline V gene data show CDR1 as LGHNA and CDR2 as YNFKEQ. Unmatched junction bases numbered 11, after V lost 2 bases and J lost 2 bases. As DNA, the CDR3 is TGTGCCAGCAGCCAAAACCCAAATGGCGGGGGACAAGAGACCCAGTACTTC. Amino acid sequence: CASSQNPNGGGQETQYF.

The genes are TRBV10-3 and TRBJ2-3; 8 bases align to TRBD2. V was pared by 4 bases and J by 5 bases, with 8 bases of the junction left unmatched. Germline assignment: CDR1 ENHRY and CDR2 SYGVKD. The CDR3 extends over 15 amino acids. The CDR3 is CAISVGGGPGDTQYF. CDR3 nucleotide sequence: TGTGCCATCAGTGTCGGCGGGGGGCCGGGAGATACGCAGTATTTT.

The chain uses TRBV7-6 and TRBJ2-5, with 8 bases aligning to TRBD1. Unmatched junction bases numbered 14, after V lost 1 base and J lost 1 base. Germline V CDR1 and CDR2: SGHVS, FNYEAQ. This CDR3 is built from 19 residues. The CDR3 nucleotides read TGTGCCAGCAGCTTAGAAGACAGGGGAGTTGCTGGAACCCAAGAGACCCAGTACTTC. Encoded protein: CASSLEDRGVAGTQETQYF.

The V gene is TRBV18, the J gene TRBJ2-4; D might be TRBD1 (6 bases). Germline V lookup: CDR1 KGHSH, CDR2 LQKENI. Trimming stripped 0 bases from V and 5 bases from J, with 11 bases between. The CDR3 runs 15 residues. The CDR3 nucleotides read TGTGCCAGCTCACCACCTACAGGGTTCCAAAACATTCAGTACTTC. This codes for CASSPPTGFQNIQYF.